The present T cell receptor (beta chain) was sequenced within a study of Graves' ophthalmopathy and Graves' hyperthyroidism. Investigators amplified TCR beta CDR3 regions from RNA transcripts. The library came from an HTBI-primed first-round RT-PCR and a second-round multiplex PCR. TCRdb itself ran the multiplex PCR reads through MiXCR, one entry per CDR3 protein. The table shows approximately 700,000 distinct CDR3 sequences, with approximately 40% occurring only once. The CDR3 is made up of 12 amino acids. The V end was cut by 2 bases, the J end by 5 bases, with 6 bases between. Germline lookup yields CDR1 SEHNR and CDR2 FQNEAQ (reference sequence). This clonotype was observed many times.

The clonotype was recovered from an adult man with Graves' ophthalmopathy. Sequencing was carried out using peripheral blood. This chain uses TRBV7-9 with TRBJ1-1, with D hard to call. In nucleotides, the CDR3 is TGTGCCAGCAGCTTATCACTGACTGAAGCTTTCTTT. Amino acids: CASSLSLTEAFF.